This T cell receptor beta chain was sequenced for a study of neurological immune-mediated disorders. This clonotype has a count of ten or more. TCRdb called the 5' RACE reads again in MiXCR, with one record for every CDR3 protein. Among 54,000 or so distinct CDR3 sequences listed, 3% to 4% were seen once. The CDR3 has 14 residues. Trimming pared 3 bases from V and 9 bases from J, leaving 15 bases between. The sequence came from a woman under 40 with multiple sclerosis. The chain is built from TRBV12-3 or TRBV12-4 and TRBJ2-1; D remains ambiguous. Specimen: PBMCs. In DNA, the CDR3 is TGTGCCAGCAGTTTTACCCCGAGAGCTGTTGAGCAGTTCTTC. Translation: CASSFTPRAVEQFF.